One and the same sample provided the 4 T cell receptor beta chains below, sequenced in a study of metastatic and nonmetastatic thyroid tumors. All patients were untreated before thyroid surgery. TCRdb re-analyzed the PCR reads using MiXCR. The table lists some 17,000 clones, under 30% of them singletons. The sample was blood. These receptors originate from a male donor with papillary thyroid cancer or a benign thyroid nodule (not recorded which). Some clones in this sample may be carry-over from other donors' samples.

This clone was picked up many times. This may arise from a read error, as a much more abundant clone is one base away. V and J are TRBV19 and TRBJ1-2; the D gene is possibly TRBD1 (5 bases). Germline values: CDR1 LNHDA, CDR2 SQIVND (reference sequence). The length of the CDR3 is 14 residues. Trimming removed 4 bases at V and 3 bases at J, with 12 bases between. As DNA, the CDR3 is TGTGCCAGTAGTACCCTAGGGGTTGACTATGGCTACACCTTC. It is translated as CASSTLGVDYGYTF.

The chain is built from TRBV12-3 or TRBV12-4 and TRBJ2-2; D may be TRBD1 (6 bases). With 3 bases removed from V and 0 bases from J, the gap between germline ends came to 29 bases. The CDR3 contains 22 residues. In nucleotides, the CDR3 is TGTGCCAGCAGTTTGGTTTGGCCCTACTCCAGGGGCCTGGGTGCGAACACCGGGGAGCTGTTTTTT. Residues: CASSLVWPYSRGLGANTGELFF.

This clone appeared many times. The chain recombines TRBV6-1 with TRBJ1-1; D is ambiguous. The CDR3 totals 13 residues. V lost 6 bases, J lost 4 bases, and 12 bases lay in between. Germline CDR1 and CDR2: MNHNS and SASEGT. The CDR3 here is CASSQQRSTEAFF. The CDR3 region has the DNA TGTGCCAGCAGCCAACAACGAAGCACTGAAGCTTTCTTT.

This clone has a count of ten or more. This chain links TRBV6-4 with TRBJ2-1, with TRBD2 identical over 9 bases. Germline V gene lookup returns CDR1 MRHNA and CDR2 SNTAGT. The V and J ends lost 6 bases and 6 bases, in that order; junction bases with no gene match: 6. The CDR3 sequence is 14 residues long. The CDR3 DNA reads TGTGCCAGCAGCCCCGGGACTAGCAGCAATGAGCAGTTCTTC. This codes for CASSPGTSSNEQFF.